This entry features one TCR beta chain sequence. Its antigen is still unknown. The CDR3 totals 15 residues. Germline V lookup: CDR1 SGHAT, CDR2 FQNNGV. V was trimmed by 7 bases and J by 2 bases, leaving 15 bases between them. These data belong to a study of shared clonotypes between healthy human individuals. Turning to the study itself: Donor composition was a couple of women and three men, aged 18 to 49. Whole-study results and caveats: In having few donors, the study represented limited genetic and exposure-history diversity. Only blood samples were collected, and tissue repertoires likely differ.

Method: immunoSEQ multiplex PCR; TCRdb's copy keeps in-frame clones and lacks some. The profile shows more than 550,000 clones, about 91% of them singletons. Selected positively for CCR7 and CD45RO-negative, naive CD8 cells excluded terminally differentiated effector memory CD45RA+ cells. This clonotype originated in a man aged 25 to 40 in good health. The rearrangement joins TRBV11-2 to TRBJ1-5, with D unclear. The sample comprised naive CD8+ T cells sorted from blood. The CDR3 nucleotides read TGTGCCAGCATCACAAGGGTGGTTGGCAATCAGCCCCAGCATTTT. It translates to CASITRVVGNQPQHF. Based on the CDR3 plus reference TRBV11-2 and TRBJ1-5, the full variable domain is EAGVAQSPRYKIIEKRQSVAFWCNPISGHATLYWYQQILGQGPKLLIQFQNNGVVDDSQLPKDRFSAERLKGVDSTLKIQPAKLEDSAVYLCASITRVVGNQPQHFGDGTRLSIL.